This TCR beta chain was sequenced for a study of neurological immune-mediated disorders. V lost 4 bases, J lost 2 bases, and 10 bases lay in between. CDR3 size: 14 residues. Per the germline V gene, CDR1 is SGHDT and CDR2 is YYEEEE. This clonotype was detected ten times or more. In TCRdb, the 5' RACE reads were re-called with MiXCR into one record per CDR3 protein. The data contain more than 50,000 distinct CDR3 sequences, about 10% of them seen just once; the ten biggest clones take up approximately 2%. Material for sequencing was PBMCs. The chain joins TRBV5-6 to TRBJ1-3; D uncertain. This TCR came from a man between 60 and 70 years old in good health. The CDR3 loop reads CASSRGSAGNTIYF. CDR3 DNA sequence: TGTGCCAGCAGCCGAGGTTCGGCTGGAAACACCATATATTTT. The complete variable domain, with remaining parts taken from reference TRBV5-6 and TRBJ1-3, reads DAGVTQSPTHLIKTRGQQVTLRCSPKSGHDTVSWYQQALGQGPQFIFQYYEEEERQRGNFPDRFSGHQFPNYSSELNVNALLLGDSALYLCASSRGSAGNTIYFGEGSWLTVV.